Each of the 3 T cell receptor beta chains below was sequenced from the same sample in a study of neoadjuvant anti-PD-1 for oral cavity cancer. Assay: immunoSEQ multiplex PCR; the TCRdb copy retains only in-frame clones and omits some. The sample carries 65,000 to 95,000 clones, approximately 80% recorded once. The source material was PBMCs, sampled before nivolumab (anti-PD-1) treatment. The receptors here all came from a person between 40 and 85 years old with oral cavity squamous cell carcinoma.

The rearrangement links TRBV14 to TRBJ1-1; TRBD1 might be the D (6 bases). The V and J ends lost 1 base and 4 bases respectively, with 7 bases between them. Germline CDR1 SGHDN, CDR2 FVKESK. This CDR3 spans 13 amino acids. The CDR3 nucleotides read TGTGCCAGCAGCCAAGGGACAGTCACTGAAGCTTTCTTT. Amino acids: CASSQGTVTEAFF. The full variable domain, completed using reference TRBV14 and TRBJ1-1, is EAGVTQFPSHSVIEKGQTVTLRCDPISGHDNLYWYRRVMGKEIKFLLHFVKESKQDESGMPNNRFLAERTGGTYSTLKVQPAELEDSGVYFCASSQGTVTEAFFGQGTRLTVV.

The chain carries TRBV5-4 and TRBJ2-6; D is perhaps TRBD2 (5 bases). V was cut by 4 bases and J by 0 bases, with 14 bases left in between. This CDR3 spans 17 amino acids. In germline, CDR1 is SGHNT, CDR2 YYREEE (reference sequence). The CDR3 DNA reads TGTGCCAGCAGCGGCCAGGTAGGGAGCTCTGGGGCCAACGTCCTGACTTTC. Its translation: CASSGQVGSSGANVLTF. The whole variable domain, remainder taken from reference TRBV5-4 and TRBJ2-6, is ETGVTQSPTHLIKTRGQQVTLRCSSQSGHNTVSWYQQALGQGPQFIFQYYREEENGRGNFPPRFSGLQFPNYSSELNVNALELDDSALYLCASSGQVGSSGANVLTFGAGSRLTVL.

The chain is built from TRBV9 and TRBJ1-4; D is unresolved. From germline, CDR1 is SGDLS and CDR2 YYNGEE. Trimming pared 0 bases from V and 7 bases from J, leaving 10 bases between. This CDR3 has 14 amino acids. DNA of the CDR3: TGTGCCAGCAGCGTAGATGTCCTGAGTGAAAAACTGTTTTTT. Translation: CASSVDVLSEKLFF.